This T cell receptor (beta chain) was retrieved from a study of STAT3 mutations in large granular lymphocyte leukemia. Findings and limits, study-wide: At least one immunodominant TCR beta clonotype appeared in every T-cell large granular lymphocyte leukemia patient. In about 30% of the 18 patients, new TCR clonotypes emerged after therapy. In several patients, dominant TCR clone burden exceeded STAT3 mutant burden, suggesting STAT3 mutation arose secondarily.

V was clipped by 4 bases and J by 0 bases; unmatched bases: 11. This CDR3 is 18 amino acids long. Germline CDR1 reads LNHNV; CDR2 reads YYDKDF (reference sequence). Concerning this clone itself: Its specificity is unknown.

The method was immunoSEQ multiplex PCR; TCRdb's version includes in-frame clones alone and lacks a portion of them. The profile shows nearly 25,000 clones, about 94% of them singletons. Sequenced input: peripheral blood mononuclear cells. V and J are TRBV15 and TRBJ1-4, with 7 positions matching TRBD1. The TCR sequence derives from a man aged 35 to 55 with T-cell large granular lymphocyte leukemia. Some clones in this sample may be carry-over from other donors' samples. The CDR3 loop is CATSKPGTEYATNEKLFF. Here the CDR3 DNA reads TGTGCCACCAGCAAACCCGGGACAGAATATGCAACTAATGAAAAACTGTTTTTT.